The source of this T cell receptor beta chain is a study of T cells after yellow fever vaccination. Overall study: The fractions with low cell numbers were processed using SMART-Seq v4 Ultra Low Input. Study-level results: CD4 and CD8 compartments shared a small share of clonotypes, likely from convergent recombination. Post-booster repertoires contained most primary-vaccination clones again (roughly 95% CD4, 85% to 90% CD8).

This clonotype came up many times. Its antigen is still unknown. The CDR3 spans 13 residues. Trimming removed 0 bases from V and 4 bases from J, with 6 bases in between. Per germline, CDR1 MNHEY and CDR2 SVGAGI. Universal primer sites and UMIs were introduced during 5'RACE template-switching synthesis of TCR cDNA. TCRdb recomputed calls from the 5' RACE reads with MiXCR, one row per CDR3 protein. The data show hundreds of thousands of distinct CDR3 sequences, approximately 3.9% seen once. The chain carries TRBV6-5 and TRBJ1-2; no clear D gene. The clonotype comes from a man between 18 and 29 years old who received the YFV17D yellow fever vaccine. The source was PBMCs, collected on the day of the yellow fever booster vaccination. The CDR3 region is CASSYSTAYGYTF. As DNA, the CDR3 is TGTGCCAGCAGTTACTCGACGGCCTATGGCTACACCTTC.